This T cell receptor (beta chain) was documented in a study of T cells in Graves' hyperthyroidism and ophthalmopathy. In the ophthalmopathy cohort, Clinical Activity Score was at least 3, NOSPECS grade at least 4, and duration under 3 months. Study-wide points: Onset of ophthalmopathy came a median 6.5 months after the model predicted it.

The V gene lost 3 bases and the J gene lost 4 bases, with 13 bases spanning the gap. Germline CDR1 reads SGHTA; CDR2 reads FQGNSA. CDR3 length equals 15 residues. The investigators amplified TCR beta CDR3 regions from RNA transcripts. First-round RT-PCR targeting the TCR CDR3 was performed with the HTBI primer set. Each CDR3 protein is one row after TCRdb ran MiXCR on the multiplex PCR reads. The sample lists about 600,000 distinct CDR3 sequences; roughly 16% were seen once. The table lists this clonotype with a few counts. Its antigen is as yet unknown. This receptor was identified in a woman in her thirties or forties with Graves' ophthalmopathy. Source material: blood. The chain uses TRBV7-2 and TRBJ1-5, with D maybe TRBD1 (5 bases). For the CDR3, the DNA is TGTGCCAGCAGCTTGGGGCGGACAATAAATCAGCCCCAGCATTTT. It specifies CASSLGRTINQPQHF. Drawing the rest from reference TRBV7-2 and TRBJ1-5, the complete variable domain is GAGVSQSPSNKVTEKGKDVELRCDPISGHTALYWYRQSLGQGLEFLIYFQGNSAPDKSGLPSDRFSAERTGGSVSTLTIQRTQQEDSAVYLCASSLGRTINQPQHFGDGTRLSIL.